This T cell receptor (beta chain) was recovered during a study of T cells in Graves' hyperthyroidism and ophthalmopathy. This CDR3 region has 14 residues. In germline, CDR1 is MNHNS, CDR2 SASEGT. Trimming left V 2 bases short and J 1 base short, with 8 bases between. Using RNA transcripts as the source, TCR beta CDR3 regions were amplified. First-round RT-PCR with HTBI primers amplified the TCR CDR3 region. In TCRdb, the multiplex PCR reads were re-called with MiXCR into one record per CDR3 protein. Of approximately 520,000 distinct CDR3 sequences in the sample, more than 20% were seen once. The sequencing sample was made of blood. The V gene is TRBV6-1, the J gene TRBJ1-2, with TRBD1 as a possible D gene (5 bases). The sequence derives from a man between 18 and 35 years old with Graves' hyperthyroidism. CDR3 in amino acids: CASSEQGINYGYTF. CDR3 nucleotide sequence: TGTGCCAGCAGTGAACAGGGTATTAACTATGGCTACACCTTC.